This T cell receptor beta chain was sequenced in a study of T-cell reconstitution after alpha-beta-depleted transplantation in children. A library of TCRbeta sequences, prepared with unique molecular identifiers, was generated. TCRdb used MiXCR to reprocess the PCR reads, holding one entry per CDR3 protein. Of some 70,000 distinct CDR3 sequences detected, about 7% appear once; the ten largest clones hold 2% to 3%. Germline loops: CDR1 SQVTM, CDR2 ANQGSEA. This CDR3 is 11 amino acids long. The ends were cut back, 4 bases at V and 3 bases at J, with 6 bases in the middle. This clonotype ranks as medium-sized.

The sequences come from PBMCs from the stem cell graft donor, collected from the stem cell graft. This TCR came from a human donor who donated a stem cell graft to a child with acute lymphoblastic leukemia. The chain carries TRBV29-1 and TRBJ1-1, with D possibly being TRBD1 (5 bases). CDR3 region: CSVARDTEAFF. The CDR3 DNA is TGCAGCGTTGCCAGGGACACTGAAGCTTTCTTT.